These 25 T cell receptor beta chains came from one sample sequenced in a study of T cells in localized non-small cell lung cancer (TCRdb year 2020). Preparation of the library involved the immunoSEQ multiplex PCR assay. In its TCRdb copy, this immuneACCESS table keeps in-frame sequences only and misses some clones. Where compared with another copy, unresolved V genes explain less than half of these, and the others have no known cause. The sample table holds 2,800 or so clones, of which approximately 30% were seen once. The ten largest clones represent 15% to 17% of the sample. The specimen was lung tumor tissue, collected before any cancer treatment. The receptors come from a female donor of 60 years or more with stage II squamous cell lung carcinoma.

This chain joins TRBV15 and TRBJ1-2, with D perhaps matching TRBD1 (5 bases). The V gene lost 1 base and the J gene lost 4 bases, with 10 bases spanning the gap. The CDR3 covers 14 residues. Germline CDR1 reads LNHNV; CDR2 reads YYDKDF (reference sequence). This chain's CDR3 is CATSRGDAFYGYTF. CDR3 in DNA: TGTGCCACCAGCAGAGGGGACGCGTTCTATGGCTACACCTTC.

This clone is deemed medium-sized. The chain links TRBV11-3 to TRBJ2-1; TRBD2 aligns across 9 bases. The germline gives CDR1 SGHNT, CDR2 YENEEA. V was clipped by 2 bases and J by 7 bases; unmatched bases: 9. The CDR3 totals 16 residues. CDR3 sequence: CASSLMRGGRFNEQFF. The CDR3, as DNA: TGTGCCAGCAGCTTAATGCGGGGGGGCCGCTTTAATGAGCAGTTCTTC.

The V gene is TRBV11-3, the J gene TRBJ2-5; TRBD2 aligns across 9 bases. Germline trimming cut 5 bases from V and 1 base from J; bases unmatched to any gene: 8. Germline CDR1 SGHNT, CDR2 YENEEA. CDR3 length: 16 residues. DNA of the CDR3: TGTGCCAGCAGCACCCTAGGGACTAGCTTCCAAGAGACCCAGTACTTC. Protein: CASSTLGTSFQETQYF.

This sequence joins TRBV6-8 and TRBJ2-6; possible D gene TRBD1, 6 bases. The V and J ends lost 6 bases and 2 bases respectively, with 11 bases between them. The germline V gene encodes CDR1 MNHGY and CDR2 SAAAGT. The CDR3 is 15 amino acids. In nucleotides, the CDR3 is TGTGCCAGCAGCTACAGGGACCCTGGGGCCAACGTCCTGACTTTC. Translated, it gives CASSYRDPGANVLTF.

Points on this clone: A junction boundary mismatches the germline segment, possibly from a read error. The chain carries TRBV6-8 and TRBJ1-6; D is ambiguous. The CDR3 extends over 14 amino acids. Germline loops: CDR1 MNHGY, CDR2 SAAAGT. The CDR3 DNA follows: TGTGCCAGCACCCACGAGGGATATAGTTCACCCCTCCACTTT. Amino acids: CASTHEGYSSPLHF.

This clone was detected a few times. The genes are TRBV5-1 and TRBJ2-7, with 7 bases matching TRBD2. Germline values: CDR1 SGHRS, CDR2 YFSETQ. The ends lost 0 bases at V and 0 bases at J; junction bases unmatched: 0. CDR3 length: 14 residues. The CDR3 nucleotides read TGCGCCAGCAGCTTGGGGGACTACTCCTACGAGCAGTACTTC. It specifies CASSLGDYSYEQYF.

The V call is TRBV28, the J call TRBJ2-5; tentatively, D is TRBD1 or TRBD2 (6 bases each). This CDR3 region has 13 residues. CDR1 is MDHEN, CDR2 SYDVKM, per germline. Between the trimmed V and J ends, which lost 6 bases and 5 bases, there was a span of 13 bases. Here the CDR3 reads CASRDSGGETQYF. CDR3 DNA: TGTGCCAGCAGGGACAGCGGAGGGGAGACCCAGTACTTC.

This clone was counted between two and nine times. The CDR3 nucleotides read TGTGCCAGCAGTTCGACAGGGCAGGATACGCAGTATTTT. Amino acids: CASSSTGQDTQYF. The J gene is TRBJ2-3, the V gene TRBV9, with 7 nucleotides matching TRBD1. The CDR3 sequence is 13 residues long. Germline CDR1 reads SGDLS; CDR2 reads YYNGEE. Unmatched junction bases numbered 6, after V lost 5 bases and J lost 6 bases.

This clone appeared a few times. V gene TRBV29-1 combines with J gene TRBJ1-1; no definite D call. The CDR3 totals 12 residues. In germline, CDR1 is SQVTM, CDR2 ANQGSEA. The germline V and J ends were trimmed by 4 bases and 6 bases, with 12 bases remaining between them. CDR3 coding DNA: TGCAGCGTTGGGACGGGAACGTCTGAAGCTTTCTTT. Translation gives CSVGTGTSEAFF.

The rearrangement joins TRBV9 to TRBJ1-1; D remains unclear. The CDR3 has 15 residues. The V end lost 0 bases, the J end lost 4 bases, and 13 bases lay between the germline ends. The germline CDR1 and CDR2 sequences are SGDLS and YYNGEE. The CDR3 bases are TGTGCCAGCAGCGTAGGTAGTTCCCAGACCACTGAAGCTTTCTTT. Its protein product is CASSVGSSQTTEAFF.

As DNA, the CDR3 is TGTGCCAGCATTGGTGCCAGTGACTACTCCTACGAGCAGTACTTC. As protein: CASIGASDYSYEQYF. V usage is TRBV28 and J usage is TRBJ2-7; weak D call: TRBD2 (5 bases). In germline, CDR1 is MDHEN, CDR2 SYDVKM. This CDR3 spans 15 amino acids. Trimming stripped 7 bases from V and 0 bases from J, with 16 bases between.

This chain links TRBV19 with TRBJ1-5, with D tentatively TRBD1 (5 bases). This CDR3 region has 12 residues. The V gene's germline CDR1 is LNHDA and CDR2 SQIVND (reference sequence). Between the trimmed V and J ends, which lost 5 bases and 7 bases, there was a span of 9 bases. The CDR3 DNA reads as TGTGCCAGTAGTTCAGGGTCCCAGCCCCAGCATTTT. It is translated as CASSSGSQPQHF.

The J gene is TRBJ2-3, the V gene TRBV5-1; 10 positions agree with TRBD2. CDR3 length equals 19 residues. The J segment lost 5 bases and the V segment lost 0 bases, leaving 15 bases of the junction unmatched. From germline, CDR1 is SGHRS and CDR2 YFSETQ. CDR3 DNA sequence: TGCGCCAGCAGCTTGGGATTAGCGGGGGGACAGACCCTGGGAGATACGCAGTATTTT. As protein: CASSLGLAGGQTLGDTQYF.

This rearrangement joins TRBV6-8 to TRBJ2-7; weak D call: TRBD2 (6 bases). CDR1 MNHGY and CDR2 SAAAGT come from the germline V gene. The CDR3 consists of 15 residues. V lost 7 bases and J lost 0, with 16 bases in between. The CDR3 nucleotides read TGTGCCAGCACCCAAACGGCGGGGAGCTCCTACGAGCAGTACTTC. Amino acid sequence: CASTQTAGSSYEQYF.

The genes are TRBV28 and TRBJ2-7; TRBD1 matches 11 bases. This CDR3 is built from 15 residues. With V trimmed by 6 bases and J by 4 bases, 8 bases remained unmatched. Germline CDR1 is MDHEN and CDR2 is SYDVKM. CDR3 bases: TGTGCCAGCAGCCCTTGGACAGGGGGCATTTACGAGCAGTACTTC. It translates to CASSPWTGGIYEQYF.

Within the sample, this clone is large. This chain connects TRBV19 to TRBJ2-5; D unresolved. V lost 4 bases, J lost 1 base, and 7 bases lay in between. The V gene's germline CDR1 is LNHDA and CDR2 SQIVND (reference sequence). The length of the CDR3 is 13 residues. In DNA form, the CDR3 reads TGTGCCAGTAGTACCGCGGCCCAAGAGACCCAGTACTTC. This gives the protein CASSTAAQETQYF.

The chain carries TRBV4-1 and TRBJ2-7, with a possible D match to TRBD2 (5 bases). Germline CDR1 MGHRA, CDR2 YSYEKL. CDR3 size: 15 residues. Trimming pared 0 bases from V and 3 bases from J, leaving 12 bases between. This CDR3 reads CASSQEGLANYEQYF. The CDR3, as DNA: TGCGCCAGCAGCCAAGAAGGTCTAGCCAACTACGAGCAGTACTTC.

The chain has TRBV11-3 and TRBJ2-1, with D perhaps given as TRBD1 or TRBD2 (5 bases each). The germline CDR1 and CDR2 sequences are SGHNT and YENEEA. Trimming pared 1 base from V and 6 bases from J, leaving 16 bases between. The CDR3 contains 16 residues. DNA of the CDR3: TGTGCCAGCAGCTTAGGGGTGACCGGGGCGGCCAATGAGCAGTTCTTC. Protein: CASSLGVTGAANEQFF. The entire variable domain, with the rest obtained from reference TRBV11-3 and TRBJ2-1, is as follows: EAGVVQSPRYKIIEKKQPVAFWCNPISGHNTLYWYLQNLGQGPELLIRYENEEAVDDSQLPKDRFSAERLKGVDSTLKIQPAELGDSAVYLCASSLGVTGAANEQFFGPGTRLTVL.

The rearrangement uses TRBV11-3 and TRBJ2-7; the D gene is possibly TRBD2 (5 bases). This CDR3 is 14 amino acids long. V gave up 6 bases and J gave up 6 bases, with 18 bases separating them. The germline gives CDR1 SGHNT, CDR2 YENEEA. The CDR3 here is CASSPGLSDREQYF. The CDR3 DNA is TGTGCCAGCAGTCCCGGACTTAGCGACCGCGAGCAGTACTTC.

This clone is labeled as large. The rearrangement joins TRBV6-8 to TRBJ1-4; tentatively, D is TRBD1 (5 bases). V lost 5 bases to trimming and J lost 5 bases, with 15 bases between them. This CDR3 is 15 amino acids long. Germline CDR1 reads MNHGY; CDR2 reads SAAAGT. This CDR3 is CASSRRDHENEKLFF. The CDR3 DNA is TGTGCCAGCAGTCGCCGGGACCATGAGAATGAAAAACTGTTTTTT.

This clone is large (0.1 to 1%). The rearrangement uses TRBV28 and TRBJ2-1; tentatively, D is TRBD2 (6 bases). CDR3 length: 14 amino acids. CDR1 and CDR2 from the germline V gene are MDHEN and SYDVKM. Trimming cost V 1 base and J 7 bases, with 11 bases left between them. CDR3 in amino acids: CASSLLGGVNEQFF. CDR3 DNA: TGTGCCAGCAGTTTATTAGGAGGGGTTAATGAGCAGTTCTTC.

The chain employs TRBV11-3 and TRBJ2-1; tentative D call: TRBD2 (6 bases). The CDR3 loop spans 16 amino acids. V shed 5 bases and J shed 6 bases, with 20 bases lying between them. Germline assignment: CDR1 SGHNT and CDR2 YENEEA. Here the CDR3 reads CASSPPVGLASNEQFF. CDR3 bases: TGTGCCAGCAGCCCGCCTGTGGGGCTAGCGTCCAATGAGCAGTTCTTC.

The chain combines TRBV14 with TRBJ2-2; no reliable D call. The CDR3 has 13 amino acids. Deletions cut 2 bases from V and 4 bases from J, with 5 bases between. From germline, CDR1 is SGHDN and CDR2 FVKESK. As DNA, the CDR3 is TGTGCCAGCAGCCAACGGATCACCGGGGAGCTGTTTTTT. It specifies CASSQRITGELFF.

The chain joins TRBV30 to TRBJ2-7; D is possibly TRBD1 or TRBD2 (6 bases each). The CDR3 is 11 amino acids. V was clipped by 7 bases and J by 0 bases, with 7 bases between them. The germline V gene has CDR1 GTSNPN and CDR2 SVGIG (reference sequence). CDR3 sequence reads: CASGASYEQYF. DNA for the CDR3: TGTGCCTCGGGGGCCTCCTACGAGCAGTACTTC.

By frequency in the sample, this clone is large. This chain joins TRBV6-8 and TRBJ1-2; the D gene is possibly TRBD1 (5 bases). The germline gives CDR1 MNHGY, CDR2 SAAAGT. Trimming shortened V by 6 bases and J by 1 base, and 15 bases separated the two germline ends. The length of the CDR3 is 15 residues. CDR3 bases: TGTGCCAGCAGCTCACTCAGGGATTTTAACTATGGCTACACCTTC. Its protein product is CASSSLRDFNYGYTF.